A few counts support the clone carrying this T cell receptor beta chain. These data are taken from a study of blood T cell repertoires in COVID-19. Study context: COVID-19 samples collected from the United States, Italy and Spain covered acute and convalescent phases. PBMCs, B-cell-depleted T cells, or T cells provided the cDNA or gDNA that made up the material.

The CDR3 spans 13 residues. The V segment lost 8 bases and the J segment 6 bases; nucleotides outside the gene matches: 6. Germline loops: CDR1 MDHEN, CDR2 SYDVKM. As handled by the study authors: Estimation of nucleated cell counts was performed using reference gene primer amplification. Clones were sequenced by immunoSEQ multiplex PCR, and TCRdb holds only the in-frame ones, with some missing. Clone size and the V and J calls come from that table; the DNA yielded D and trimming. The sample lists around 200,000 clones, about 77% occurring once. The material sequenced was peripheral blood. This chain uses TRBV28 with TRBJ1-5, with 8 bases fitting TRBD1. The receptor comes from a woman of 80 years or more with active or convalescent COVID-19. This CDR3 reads CASRSGGIQPQHF. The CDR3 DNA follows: TGTGCCAGCCGATCAGGGGGCATTCAGCCCCAGCATTTT.